The rows below give T cell receptor beta chains drawn from one sample of a study of PD-1 blockade in classical Hodgkin lymphoma. The method was immunoSEQ multiplex PCR; TCRdb's version includes in-frame clones alone and lacks a portion of them. The sample yields fewer than 3,000 clones, 70% to 75% seen once. This material consisted of CD8+ T cells from blood, taken at baseline. These receptors were collected from a human donor with classical Hodgkin lymphoma. CDR3s include the opening cysteine and the closing phenylalanine or tryptophan. A D gene is named only where the DNA matches it firmly. Rows may omit the clone size; those that give it use once, few, many or a size class.

CDR3nt: TGTGCCAGCAGCTTACAGGGGGCGCCCAATCAGCCCCAGCATTTT
CDR3aa: CASSLQGAPNQPQHF
v_gene: TRBV5-6
abundance: NA
j_gene: TRBJ1-5
d_gene: TRBD1

CDR3nt: TGTGCCAGCAGCGTAGGAGACGAAGGGATATACGAGCAGTACTTC
CDR3aa: CASSVGDEGIYEQYF
v_gene: TRBV9
abundance: NA
j_gene: TRBJ2-7
d_gene: NA

CDR3nt: TGTGCCATCAGTGACAGGGAGTCCATGAGGACTGAAGCTTTCTTT
CDR3aa: CAISDRESMRTEAFF
v_gene: TRBV10-3
abundance: NA
j_gene: TRBJ1-1
d_gene: NA

CDR3nt: TGTGCCAGCAGCTTTCGGAATGAGCAGTTCTTC
CDR3aa: CASSFRNEQFF
v_gene: TRBV7-8
abundance: NA
j_gene: TRBJ2-1
d_gene: NA

CDR3nt: TGTGCCAGTATTCCCAACAGGAATAGCAATCAGCCCCAGCATTTT
CDR3aa: CASIPNRNSNQPQHF
v_gene: TRBV19
abundance: NA
j_gene: TRBJ1-5
d_gene: NA

CDR3nt: TGTGCCAGCAGCTTAGTCGGGACAGGGGGTGAAAAGGGGAATCAGCCCCAGCATTTT
CDR3aa: CASSLVGTGGEKGNQPQHF
v_gene: TRBV7-9
abundance: NA
j_gene: TRBJ1-5
d_gene: TRBD1

CDR3nt: TGTGCCAGCAGCTCCGGGACAGGGGGAGGTAATTCACCCCCCCACTTT
CDR3aa: CASSSGTGGGNSPPHF
v_gene: TRBV11-3
abundance: NA
j_gene: TRBJ1-6
d_gene: TRBD1

CDR3nt: TGTGCCAGCAGCGAGCCTCAAGAGGACACTGAAGCTTTCTTT
CDR3aa: CASSEPQEDTEAFF
v_gene: TRBV5-6
abundance: NA
j_gene: TRBJ1-1
d_gene: NA

CDR3nt: TGTGCCAGCAGCCAAGATCTTTCCGTCTACGAGCAGTACTTC
CDR3aa: CASSQDLSVYEQYF
v_gene: TRBV4-2
abundance: NA
j_gene: TRBJ2-7
d_gene: NA

CDR3nt: TGTGCCAGCAGTTTACAGGGGGGCAATCAGCCCCAGCATTTT
CDR3aa: CASSLQGGNQPQHF
v_gene: TRBV27
abundance: NA
j_gene: TRBJ1-5
d_gene: TRBD1

CDR3nt: TGTGCCAGCAGGACGAGTTACTATGGCTACACCTTC
CDR3aa: CASRTSYYGYTF
v_gene: TRBV11-3
abundance: NA
j_gene: TRBJ1-2
d_gene: NA

CDR3nt: TGTGCCAGTAGTATAGGTATAGGGCCCCACCAGGAAAAACTGTTTTTT
CDR3aa: CASSIGIGPHQEKLFF
v_gene: TRBV19
abundance: few
j_gene: TRBJ1-4
d_gene: NA

CDR3nt: TGTGCCAGCAGCCCAGGGGGGGCCGAGCAGTACTTC
CDR3aa: CASSPGGAEQYF
v_gene: TRBV7-9
abundance: NA
j_gene: TRBJ2-7
d_gene: NA

CDR3nt: TGTGCCAGCAGTGATTCCGACCACACCGGGGAGCTGTTTTTT
CDR3aa: CASSDSDHTGELFF
v_gene: TRBV6-4
abundance: NA
j_gene: TRBJ2-2
d_gene: NA